The rows below give T cell receptor beta chains drawn from one sample of a study of cytomegalovirus exposure and HLA in healthy donors. Produced via immunoSEQ multiplex PCR; TCRdb's table is partial and in-frame only. The sample consists of more than 110,000 clones, over 60% of them appearing once. Sequencing used PBMCs. These receptors were taken from a woman aged 50 to 60 in good health and CMV-seronegative. The CDR3 runs from the conserved cysteine through the conserved F or W. A D gene is named only where the DNA matches it firmly. A clone size is listed for some rows: how often the clone was seen (once, few, many), or a class if it is expanded.

J | V | size | D | DNA | CDR3
TRBJ1-4 | TRBV27 | - | - | TGTGCCAGCAGTTTATGGGCGGGGGGGGATGAAAAACTGTTTTTT | CASSLWAGGDEKLFF
TRBJ2-7 | TRBV27 | - | - | TGTGCCAGCAGTCAGACAGGCCTACGGGAGCAGTACTTC | CASSQTGLREQYF
TRBJ2-7 | TRBV7-6 | few | - | TGTGCCAGCAGCTTAGGCGGGGTGAGCTCCTACGAGCAGTACTTC | CASSLGGVSSYEQYF
TRBJ1-4 | TRBV19 | once | - | TGTGCCAGTAGTCCTGCGCGGGGGGAAAAACTGTTTTTT | CASSPARGEKLFF
TRBJ1-1 | TRBV6-5 | - | - | TGTGCCAGCAGTCAAACAGGGAACACTGAAGCTTTCTTT | CASSQTGNTEAFF
TRBJ1-6 | TRBV7-6 | - | - | TGTGCCAGCAGCTTATCTCCAGGGAACGGTTCACCCCTCCACTTT | CASSLSPGNGSPLHF
TRBJ2-7 | TRBV5-1 | once | - | TGCGCCAGCAGCTTGTTGCAGTGGGAGCAGTACTTC | CASSLLQWEQYF
TRBJ2-4 | TRBV5-5 | - | TRBD2 | TGTGCCAGCAGTCCCGGGACTAGCGGAGGGGGGGGCAAAAACATTCAGTACTTC | CASSPGTSGGGGKNIQYF
TRBJ1-4 | TRBV6-5 | - | TRBD1 | TGTGCCAGCAGCCGACAGGGTGGGCCTAATGAAAAACTGTTTTTT | CASSRQGGPNEKLFF
TRBJ2-5 | TRBV6-6 | - | TRBD2 | TGTGCCAGCAGTTACTCTAGCGGGCGCGAAGAGACCCAGTACTTC | CASSYSSGREETQYF
TRBJ1-2 | TRBV6-1 | - | - | TGTGCCAGCAGCCGCGAAGGGGGAGAATATGGCTACACCTTC | CASSREGGEYGYTF
TRBJ1-2 | TRBV7-6 | - | TRBD1 | TGTGCCAGCAGCCCACGGACAGGGTACGGCTACACCTTC | CASSPRTGYGYTF
TRBJ1-2 | TRBV7-2 | - | TRBD1 | TGTGCCAGCAGCTTAGCGCAGACAGGGGGGCATGGCTACACCTTC | CASSLAQTGGHGYTF
TRBJ1-2 | TRBV6-5 | - | TRBD1 | TGTGCCAGCAGTTCTTCAGGGGGCTATGGCTACACCTTC | CASSSSGGYGYTF
TRBJ1-6 | TRBV5-1 | - | - | TGCGCCAGCAGCTTGGAGGGGCCCAATTCACCCCTCCACTTT | CASSLEGPNSPLHF
TRBJ1-1 | TRBV27 | once | - | TGTGCCAGCAGTCCGGGAGGATCGGTGACTGAAGCTTTCTTT | CASSPGGSVTEAFF
TRBJ1-1 | TRBV7-2 | - | - | TGTGCCAGCAGCATCGGGACTCCCTCAAAAGCTTTCTTT | CASSIGTPSKAFF
TRBJ2-7 | TRBV5-4 | - | TRBD2 | TGTGCCAGCAGCCCCGAGGGGCTAGCGGGGGCCGACGAGCAGTACTTC | CASSPEGLAGADEQYF